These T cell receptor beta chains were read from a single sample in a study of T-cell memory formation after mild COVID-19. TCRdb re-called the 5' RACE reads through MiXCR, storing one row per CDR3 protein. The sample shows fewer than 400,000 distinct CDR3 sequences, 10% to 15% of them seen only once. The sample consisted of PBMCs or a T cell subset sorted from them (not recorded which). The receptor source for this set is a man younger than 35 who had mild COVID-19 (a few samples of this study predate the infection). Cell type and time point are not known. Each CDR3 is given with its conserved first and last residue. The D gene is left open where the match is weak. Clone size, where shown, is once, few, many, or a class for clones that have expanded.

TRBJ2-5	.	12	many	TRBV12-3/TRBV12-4	CASTWGGIPQYF	TGTGCCAGCACCTGGGGTGGGATACCCCAGTACTTC
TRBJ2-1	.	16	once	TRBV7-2	CASSLIQGTVYNEQFF	TGTGCCAGCAGCTTAATTCAAGGAACAGTCTACAATGAGCAGTTCTTC
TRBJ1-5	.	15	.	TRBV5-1	CAEGQRNTASQPQHF	TGCGCGGAAGGGCAGAGAAATACAGCGAGTCAGCCCCAGCATTTT
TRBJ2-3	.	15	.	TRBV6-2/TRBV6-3	CASSYPSDSGDTQYF	TGTGCCAGCAGTTACCCCTCGGACTCAGGTGATACGCAGTATTTT
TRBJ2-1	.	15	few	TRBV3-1	CASSPEQGIYNEQFF	TGTGCCAGCAGCCCGGAACAGGGAATTTACAATGAGCAGTTCTTC
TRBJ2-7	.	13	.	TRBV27	CASAYGFTYEQYF	TGTGCCAGCGCCTACGGGTTCACCTACGAGCAGTACTTC
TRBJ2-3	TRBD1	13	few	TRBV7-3	CASSPNRGQTQYF	TGTGCCAGCAGCCCTAACAGGGGGCAGACGCAGTATTTT
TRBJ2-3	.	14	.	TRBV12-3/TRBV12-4	CASSLGGAVDTQYF	TGTGCCAGCAGTCTTGGGGGGGCCGTGGATACGCAGTATTTT
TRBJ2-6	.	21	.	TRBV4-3	CASSQDAVISMGWAGANVLTF	TGCGCCAGCAGCCAAGATGCGGTAATTTCCATGGGATGGGCCGGGGCCAACGTCCTGACTTTC
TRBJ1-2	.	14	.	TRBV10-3	CAIRDLGLEDGYTF	TGTGCCATCAGGGACTTAGGGTTAGAAGATGGCTACACCTTC
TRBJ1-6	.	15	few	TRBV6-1	CASSEGSTGGAPLHF	TGTGCCAGCAGTGAAGGGTCAACAGGCGGGGCACCCCTCCACTTT
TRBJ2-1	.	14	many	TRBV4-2	CASSLANLGNEQFF	TGTGCCAGCAGCCTTGCTAACTTGGGGAATGAGCAGTTCTTC
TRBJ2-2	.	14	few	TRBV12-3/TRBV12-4	CASGVPSNTGELFF	TGTGCCAGCGGTGTACCCTCGAACACCGGGGAGCTGTTTTTT
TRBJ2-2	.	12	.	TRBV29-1	CSSDQGTGELFF	TGCAGCTCAGACCAAGGCACCGGGGAGCTGTTTTTT
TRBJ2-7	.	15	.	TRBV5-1	CASSLGAGDVDEQYF	TGCGCCAGCAGCTTGGGGGCAGGGGATGTCGACGAGCAGTACTTC
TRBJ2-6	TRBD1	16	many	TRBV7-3	CASSHPTGDGANVLTF	TGTGCCAGCAGCCACCCGACAGGGGACGGGGCCAACGTCCTGACTTTC
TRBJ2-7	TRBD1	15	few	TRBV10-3	CAIRGPGQGSYEQYF	TGTGCCATCCGGGGACCGGGACAGGGCTCCTACGAGCAGTACTTC
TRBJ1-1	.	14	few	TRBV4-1	CASSPGGVPYQAFF	TGCGCCAGCAGCCCTGGGGGGGTACCGTATCAAGCTTTCTTT
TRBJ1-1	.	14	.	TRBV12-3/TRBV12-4	CASSLRGVNTEAFF	TGTGCCAGCAGTTTAAGGGGCGTGAACACTGAAGCTTTCTTT
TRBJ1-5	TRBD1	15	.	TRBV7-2	CASSLMTGGNQPQHF	TGTGCCAGCAGCTTAATGACAGGGGGGAATCAGCCCCAGCATTTT
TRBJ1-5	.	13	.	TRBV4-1	CASSRSRGQPQHF	TGCGCCAGCAGCCGCTCGAGAGGGCAGCCCCAGCATTTT
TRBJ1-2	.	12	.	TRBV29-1	CSVEREYYGYTF	TGCAGCGTTGAGCGTGAATACTATGGCTACACCTTC
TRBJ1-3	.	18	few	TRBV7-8	CASSPVLRSLGAGNTIYF	TGTGCCAGCAGCCCTGTACTGCGCAGTCTAGGCGCTGGAAACACCATATATTTT
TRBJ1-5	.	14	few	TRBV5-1	CASRAEGSNQPQHF	TGCGCCAGCCGGGCCGAGGGAAGCAATCAGCCCCAGCATTTT
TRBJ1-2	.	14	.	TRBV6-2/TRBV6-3	CASSYSTANYGYTF	TGTGCCAGCAGTTACTCGACAGCAAACTATGGCTACACCTTC
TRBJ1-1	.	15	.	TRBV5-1	CASSEYQGVGTEAFF	TGCGCCAGCAGCGAATACCAGGGTGTGGGCACTGAAGCTTTCTTT
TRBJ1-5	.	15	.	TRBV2	CASRTGRISNQPQHF	TGTGCCAGCAGGACCGGGCGGATTAGCAATCAGCCCCAGCATTTT
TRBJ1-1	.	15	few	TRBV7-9	CASSSGLDMNTEAFF	TGTGCCAGCAGCTCAGGCCTAGATATGAACACTGAAGCTTTCTTT
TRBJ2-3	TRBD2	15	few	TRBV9	CASRLLAGTTDTQYF	TGTGCCAGCAGGTTACTAGCGGGCACCACAGATACGCAGTATTTT